The 5 T cell receptor beta chains below all came from one sample that was sequenced in a study of beta chain features in type 1 diabetes. As every portion of the isolated RNA was reverse transcribed, the sequencing read expressed TCRB transcripts. Only in-frame clones appear in the TCRdb table, and some are missing; sequencing was by immunoSEQ multiplex PCR. The sample has about 360,000 clones, roughly 12% seen once. Specimen: naive CD4+ T cells from blood. The receptor set was obtained from a man between 18 and 29 years old in good health.

The chain joins TRBV7-2 to TRBJ2-7; TRBD2 is a possible D gene (6 bases). CDR1 is SGHTA, CDR2 FQGNSA, per germline. The ends were cut back, 5 bases at V and 9 bases at J, with 20 bases in the middle. This CDR3 has 14 residues. The CDR3 region has the DNA TGTGCCAGCAGCCCGCCGGGAGACTTACGAGTGCAGTACTTC. It encodes CASSPPGDLRVQYF.

The chain has TRBV19 and TRBJ1-1; a possible D gene is TRBD1 (6 bases). Looked up from germline, CDR1 is LNHDA and CDR2 is SQIVND (reference sequence). Trimming cost V 5 bases and J 5 bases, with 12 bases left between them. The CDR3 length is 13 residues. CDR3 sequence (DNA): TGTGCCAGTAGTGCCAACAGGGTGACTGAAGCTTTCTTT. It yields the protein CASSANRVTEAFF.

The rearrangement uses TRBV18 and TRBJ1-4, with 7 bases identical to TRBD1. This CDR3 comprises 16 residues. CDR1 and CDR2 from the germline V gene are KGHSH and LQKENI. V lost 3 bases and J lost 6; bases outside the gene matches: 10. The CDR3 loop is CASSPGQARVYEKLFF. The CDR3 DNA reads as TGTGCCAGCTCACCCGGACAGGCCCGGGTTTATGAAAAACTGTTTTTT.

This rearrangement joins TRBV6-5 to TRBJ2-3, with 9 bases aligning to TRBD2. V lost 3 bases to trimming and J lost 4 bases; unmatched junction nucleotides: 8. CDR1 is MNHEY, CDR2 SVGAGI, per germline. The CDR3 contains 16 residues. CDR3 DNA: TGTGCCAGCAGTTATAGCGGGGGCGTACCTTCAGATACGCAGTATTTT. Amino acid sequence: CASSYSGGVPSDTQYF.

This clone was found a few times. The J gene is TRBJ1-5, the V gene TRBV5-4; possible D gene TRBD1, 6 bases. Germline values: CDR1 SGHNT, CDR2 YYREEE (reference sequence). The CDR3 totals 13 residues. Trimming left V 0 bases short and J 15 bases short, with 16 bases between. The CDR3 loop is CASSLGPDRPRHF. In DNA, the CDR3 is TGTGCCAGCAGCTTGGGACCTGACAGGCCTCGGCATTTT.